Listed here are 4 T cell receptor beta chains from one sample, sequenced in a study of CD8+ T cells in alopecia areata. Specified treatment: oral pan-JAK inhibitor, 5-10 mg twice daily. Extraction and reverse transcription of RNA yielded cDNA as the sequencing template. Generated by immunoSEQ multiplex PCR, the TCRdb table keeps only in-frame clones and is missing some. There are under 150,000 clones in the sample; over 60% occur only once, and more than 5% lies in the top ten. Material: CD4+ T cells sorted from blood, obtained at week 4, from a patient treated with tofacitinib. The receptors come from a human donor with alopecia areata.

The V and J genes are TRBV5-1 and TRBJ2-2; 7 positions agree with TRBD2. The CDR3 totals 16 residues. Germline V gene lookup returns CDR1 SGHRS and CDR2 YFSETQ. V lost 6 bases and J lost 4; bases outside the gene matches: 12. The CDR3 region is CASTPGTSVGTGELFF. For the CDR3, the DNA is TGCGCCAGCACCCCCGGAACTAGCGTGGGCACCGGGGAGCTGTTTTTT. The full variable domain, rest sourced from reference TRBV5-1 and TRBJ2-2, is KAGVTQTPRYLIKTRGQQVTLSCSPISGHRSVSWYQQTPGQGLQFLFEYFSETQRNKGNFPGRFSGRQFSNSRSEMNVSTLELGDSALYLCASTPGTSVGTGELFFGEGSRLTVL.

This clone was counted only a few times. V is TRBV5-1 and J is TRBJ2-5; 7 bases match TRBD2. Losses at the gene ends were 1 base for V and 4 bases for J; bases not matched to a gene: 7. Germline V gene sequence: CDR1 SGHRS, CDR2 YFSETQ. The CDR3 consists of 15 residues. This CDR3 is CASSLYGGTGETQYF. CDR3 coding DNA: TGCGCCAGCAGCTTGTACGGGGGGACTGGAGAGACCCAGTACTTC.

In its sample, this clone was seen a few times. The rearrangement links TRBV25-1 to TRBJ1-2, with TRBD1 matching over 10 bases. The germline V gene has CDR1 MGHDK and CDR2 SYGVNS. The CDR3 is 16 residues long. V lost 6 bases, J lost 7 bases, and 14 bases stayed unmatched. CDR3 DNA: TGTGCCAGCAGACCGGGACAGGGGTTCTTTTCGGTTGGCTACACCTTC. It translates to CASRPGQGFFSVGYTF.

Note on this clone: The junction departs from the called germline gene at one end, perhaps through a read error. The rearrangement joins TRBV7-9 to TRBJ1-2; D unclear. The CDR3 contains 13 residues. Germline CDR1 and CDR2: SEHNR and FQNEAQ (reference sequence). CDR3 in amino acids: CASSLGQYGEHSF. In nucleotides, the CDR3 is TGTGCCAGCAGCTTAGGGCAGTACGGAGAACACTCCTTC.